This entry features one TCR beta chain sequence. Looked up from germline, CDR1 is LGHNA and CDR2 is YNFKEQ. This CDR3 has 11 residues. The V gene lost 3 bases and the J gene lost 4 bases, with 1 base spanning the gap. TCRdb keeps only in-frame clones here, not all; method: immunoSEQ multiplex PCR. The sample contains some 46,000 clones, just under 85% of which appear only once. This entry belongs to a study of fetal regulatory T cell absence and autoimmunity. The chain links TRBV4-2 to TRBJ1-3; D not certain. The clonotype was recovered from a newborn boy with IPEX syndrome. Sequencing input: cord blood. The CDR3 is CASSQGNTIYF. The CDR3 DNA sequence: TGTGCCAGCAGCCAGGGAAACACCATATATTTT.